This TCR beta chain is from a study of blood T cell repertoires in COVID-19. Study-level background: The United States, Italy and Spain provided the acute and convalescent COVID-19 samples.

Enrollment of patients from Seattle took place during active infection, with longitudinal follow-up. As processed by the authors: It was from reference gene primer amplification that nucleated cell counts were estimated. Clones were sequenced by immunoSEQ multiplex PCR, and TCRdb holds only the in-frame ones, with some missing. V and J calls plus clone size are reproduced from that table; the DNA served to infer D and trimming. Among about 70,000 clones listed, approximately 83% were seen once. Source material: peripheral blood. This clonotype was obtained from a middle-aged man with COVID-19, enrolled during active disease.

In DNA form, the CDR3 reads TGTGCCAGCAGTTACTCGTACAGGTTTGGCTACACCTTC. It encodes CASSYSYRFGYTF. The J gene is TRBJ1-2, the V gene TRBV6-5; D is possibly TRBD1 (5 bases). The V gene lost 0 bases and the J gene lost 7 bases, with 9 bases spanning the gap. The CDR3 extends over 13 amino acids. The germline V gene encodes CDR1 MNHEY and CDR2 SVGAGI.